These 13 T cell receptor beta chains share one sample of origin, sequenced in a study of low-dose radiotherapy and immunotherapy resistance in tumors (dated by TCRdb to between 2021 and 2024). First-strand cDNA was synthesized with Superscript III and a set of TRAV- and TRBV-specific primers, covering both TCRalpha and TCRbeta chains. TCRs were amplified for 15 to 20 PCR cycles with Phusion, using a constant-region primer paired with the adapter attached to the V primers. The raw public data were reprocessed by TCRdb itself: fastp quality trimming at Q25, MiXCR clonotype calling, in-frame beta chains only. Entries are consolidated by CDR3 protein sequence, retaining the most common genes and DNA. The sample contains thousands of distinct CDR3 sequences, approximately 61% of them found a single time. The ten largest clones add up to roughly 8.7% of the sample. The receptor set was obtained from a human donor with advanced metastatic prostate, ovarian, gallbladder or colorectal cancer (not recorded which). This table probably holds off-target reads from a library built for another chain.

The rearrangement uses TRBV2 and TRBJ2-1; 10 nucleotides match TRBD1. V was clipped by 9 bases and J by 5 bases; unmatched bases: 4. Germline lookup yields CDR1 SNHLY and CDR2 FYNNEI. The CDR3 is 13 residues long. The CDR3 DNA reads as TGTGCCAGTGGGACAGGGGTCGACAATGAGCAGTTCTTC. Its translation: CASGTGVDNEQFF.

The genes are TRBV19 and TRBJ1-2; TRBD1 matches at 8 bases. The CDR3 loop spans 15 amino acids. J gave up 5 bases and V 6 bases, and 11 bases lay outside the gene matches. CDR1 and CDR2 from the germline V gene are LNHDA and SQIVND (reference sequence). The chain's CDR3 is CASRPPTGDGYGYTF. The CDR3 bases are TGTGCCAGTAGACCACCGACAGGGGATGGATATGGCTACACCTTC.

J is TRBJ1-5 and V is TRBV12-3 or TRBV12-4, with TRBD1 matching 9 bases. The CDR3 contains 16 residues. After removal of 6 bases from V and 5 bases from J, the junction contained 11 bases not matched to a gene. CDR3 amino acids: CASRGWGQGRDQPQHF. The CDR3 DNA sequence: TGTGCCAGCAGGGGGTGGGGACAGGGCCGGGATCAGCCCCAGCATTTT.

The rearrangement uses TRBV11-2 and TRBJ2-7; 8 nucleotides match TRBD2. This CDR3 has 16 residues. V gave up 1 base and J gave up 0 bases; unmatched junction bases: 5. Germline V gene sequence: CDR1 SGHAT, CDR2 FQNNGV. CDR3 coding DNA: TGTGCCAGCAGCTTAGGACCAGCGGGGGTCTCCTACGAGCAGTACTTC. Translated: CASSLGPAGVSYEQYF.

V and J are TRBV11-2 and TRBJ2-7, with TRBD2 matching over 8 bases. Unmatched junction bases numbered 5, after V lost 3 bases and J lost 4 bases. This CDR3 comprises 14 residues. From germline, CDR1 is SGHAT and CDR2 FQNNGV. CDR3 residues: CASSFGRVAYEQYF. The DNA for the CDR3 is TGTGCCAGCAGCTTCGGGAGGGTGGCTTACGAGCAGTACTTC.

This clonotype appeared once. The chain joins TRBV7-2 to TRBJ1-2; 8 positions agree with TRBD1. Looked up from germline, CDR1 is SGHTA and CDR2 is FQGNSA. The CDR3 has 14 residues. V gave up 1 base and J gave up 2 bases; unmatched junction bases: 0. CDR3 amino acids: CASSLGTGNYGYTF. In nucleotides, the CDR3 is TGTGCCAGCAGCTTAGGGACAGGGAACTATGGCTACACCTTC.

V and J are TRBV5-1 and TRBJ2-2; TRBD2 agrees at 8 bases. The CDR3 sequence is 17 residues long. CDR1 is SGHRS, CDR2 YFSETQ, per germline. Trimming at V came to 3 bases and at J to 7 bases, leaving 14 bases not matched to a gene. CDR3 DNA: TGCGCCAGCAGCTACAACAATCACGGGGGGGCCGACGGGGAGCTGTTTTTT. Residues: CASSYNNHGGADGELFF.

This clonotype appeared a single time. The J gene is TRBJ2-4, the V gene TRBV3-1; TRBD1 agrees at 9 bases. With 4 bases clipped from V and 9 bases from J, the junction kept 7 bases outside the gene matches. This CDR3 spans 14 amino acids. CDR1 LGHDT and CDR2 YNNKEL come from the germline V gene (reference sequence). Written as DNA, the CDR3 is TGTGCCAGCAGCCCCGGACAGGGGCTCGGCATTCAGTACTTC. Residues: CASSPGQGLGIQYF.

J is TRBJ2-3 and V is TRBV7-9; 10 bases match TRBD2. Germline V gene lookup returns CDR1 SEHNR and CDR2 FQNEAQ (reference sequence). With V trimmed by 0 bases and J by 4 bases, 13 bases remained unmatched. This CDR3 contains 19 residues. This CDR3 reads CASSLAGSVSGRIADTQYF. The CDR3, as DNA: TGTGCCAGCAGCTTAGCCGGGTCGGTTAGCGGGAGGATCGCAGATACGCAGTATTTT. Together with reference TRBV7-9 and TRBJ2-3, the CDR3 gives the full variable domain: DTGVSQNPRHKITKRGQNVTFRCDPISEHNRLYWYRQTLGQGPEFLTYFQNEAQLEKSRLLSDRFSAERPKGSFSTLEIQRTEQGDSAMYLCASSLAGSVSGRIADTQYFGPGTRLTVL.

This clonotype was counted a few times. The rearrangement uses TRBV4-3 and TRBJ2-3; 7 nucleotides align to TRBD2. V was pared by 8 bases and J by 2 bases, with 10 bases of the junction left unmatched. The CDR3 spans 15 residues. Per germline, CDR1 LGHNA and CDR2 YSLEER. This CDR3 reads CASAAEAGFTDTQYF. CDR3 DNA: TGCGCCAGCGCGGCTGAAGCGGGGTTCACAGATACGCAGTATTTT.

This rearrangement joins TRBV10-3 to TRBJ2-7, with D unclear. Deletions cut 0 bases from V and 0 bases from J, with 6 bases between. Germline values: CDR1 ENHRY, CDR2 SYGVKD. The CDR3 totals 14 residues. The CDR3: CAISESPYSYEQYF. The CDR3, as DNA: TGTGCCATCAGTGAGTCGCCGTACTCCTACGAGCAGTACTTC.

This clonotype was detected only once. The chain carries TRBV7-2 and TRBJ1-1, with D tentatively TRBD1 (5 bases). Germline V gene sequence: CDR1 SGHTA, CDR2 FQGNSA. V was cut by 2 bases and J by 4 bases, with 11 bases left in between. The CDR3 runs to 14 residues. The CDR3, as DNA: TGTGCCAGCAGCTTACAGGGTGGTAGCACTGAAGCTTTCTTT. Protein product: CASSLQGGSTEAFF.

The CDR3 coding sequence is TGCAGCGCCGAAGGGCAACAAGAGACCCAGTACTTC. This gives the protein CSAEGQQETQYF. The gene calls are TRBV29-1 and TRBJ2-5; D is undetermined. The CDR3 is 12 residues long. The V end was cut by 7 bases, the J end by 2 bases, with 11 bases between. Germline-derived CDR1 and CDR2 are SQVTM and ANQGSEA.